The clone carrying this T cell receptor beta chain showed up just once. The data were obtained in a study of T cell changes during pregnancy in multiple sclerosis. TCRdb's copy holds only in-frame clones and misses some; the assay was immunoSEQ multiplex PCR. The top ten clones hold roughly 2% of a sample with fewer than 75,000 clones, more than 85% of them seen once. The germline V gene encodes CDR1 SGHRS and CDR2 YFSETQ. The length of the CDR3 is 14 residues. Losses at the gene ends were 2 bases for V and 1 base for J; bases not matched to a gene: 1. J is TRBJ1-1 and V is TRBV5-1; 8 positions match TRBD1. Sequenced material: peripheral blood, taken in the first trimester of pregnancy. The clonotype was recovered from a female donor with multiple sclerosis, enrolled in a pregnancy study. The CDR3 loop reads CASSLTGGNTEAFF. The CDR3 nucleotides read TGCGCCAGCAGCTTAACAGGGGGGAACACTGAAGCTTTCTTT.